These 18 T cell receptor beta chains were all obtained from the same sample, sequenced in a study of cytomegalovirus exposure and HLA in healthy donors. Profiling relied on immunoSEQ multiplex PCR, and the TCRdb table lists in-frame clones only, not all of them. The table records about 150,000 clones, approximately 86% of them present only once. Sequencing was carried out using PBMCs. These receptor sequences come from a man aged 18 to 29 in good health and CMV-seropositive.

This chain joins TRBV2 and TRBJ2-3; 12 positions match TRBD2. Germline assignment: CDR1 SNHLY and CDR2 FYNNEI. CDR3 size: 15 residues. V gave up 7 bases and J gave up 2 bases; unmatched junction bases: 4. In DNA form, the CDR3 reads TGTGCCAGCAAGAGACTAGCGGGGGCCACAGATACGCAGTATTTT. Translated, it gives CASKRLAGATDTQYF.

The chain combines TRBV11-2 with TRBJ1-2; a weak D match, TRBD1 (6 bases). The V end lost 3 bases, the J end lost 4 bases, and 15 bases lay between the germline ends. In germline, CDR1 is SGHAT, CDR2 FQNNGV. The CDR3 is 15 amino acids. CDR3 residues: CASSLMGDNIYGYTF. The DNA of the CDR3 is TGTGCCAGCAGCTTGATGGGGGACAACATCTATGGCTACACCTTC.

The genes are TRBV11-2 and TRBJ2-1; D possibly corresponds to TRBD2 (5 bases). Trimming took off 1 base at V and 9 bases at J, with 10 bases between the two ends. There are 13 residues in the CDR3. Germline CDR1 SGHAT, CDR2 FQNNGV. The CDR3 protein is CASSLVTEGEQFF. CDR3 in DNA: TGTGCCAGCAGCTTAGTAACCGAGGGTGAGCAGTTCTTC.

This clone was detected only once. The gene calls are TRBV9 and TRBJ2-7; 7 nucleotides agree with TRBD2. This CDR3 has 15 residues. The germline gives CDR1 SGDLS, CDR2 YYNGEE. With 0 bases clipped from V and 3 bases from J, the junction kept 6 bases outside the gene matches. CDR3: CASSVGAGPLYEQYF. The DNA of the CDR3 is TGTGCCAGCAGCGTAGGAGCGGGGCCCCTCTACGAGCAGTACTTC.

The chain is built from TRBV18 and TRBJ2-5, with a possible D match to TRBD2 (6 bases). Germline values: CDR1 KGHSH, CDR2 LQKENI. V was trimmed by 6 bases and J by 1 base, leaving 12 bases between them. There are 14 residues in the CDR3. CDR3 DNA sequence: TGTGCCAGCTCGCCTTGGGACTTCCAAGAGACCCAGTACTTC. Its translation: CASSPWDFQETQYF.

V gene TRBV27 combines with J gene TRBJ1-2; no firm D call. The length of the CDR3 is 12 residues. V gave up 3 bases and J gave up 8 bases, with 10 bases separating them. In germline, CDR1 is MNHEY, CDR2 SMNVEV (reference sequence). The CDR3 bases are TGTGCCAGCAGTTTTACGGGAAGAGGCTACACCTTC. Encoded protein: CASSFTGRGYTF.

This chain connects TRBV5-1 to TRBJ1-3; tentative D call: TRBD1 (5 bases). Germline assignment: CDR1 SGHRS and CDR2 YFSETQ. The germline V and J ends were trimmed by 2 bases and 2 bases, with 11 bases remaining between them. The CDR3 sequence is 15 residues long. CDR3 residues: CASSFGGTAGNTIYF. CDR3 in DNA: TGCGCCAGCAGCTTCGGGGGGACGGCTGGAAACACCATATATTTT.

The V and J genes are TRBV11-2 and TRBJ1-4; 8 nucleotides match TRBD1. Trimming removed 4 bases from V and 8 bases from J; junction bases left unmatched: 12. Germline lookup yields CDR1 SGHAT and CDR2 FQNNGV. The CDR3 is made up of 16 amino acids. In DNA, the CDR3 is TGTGCCAGCAGCTCACACAGGGGGGAGGATAGGGAAAAACTGTTTTTT. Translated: CASSSHRGEDREKLFF.

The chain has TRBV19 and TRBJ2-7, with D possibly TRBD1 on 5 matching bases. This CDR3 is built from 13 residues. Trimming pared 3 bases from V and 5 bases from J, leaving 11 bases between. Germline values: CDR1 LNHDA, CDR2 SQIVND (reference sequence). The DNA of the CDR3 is TGTGCCAGTAGTATGCAGGGATTCCACGAGCAGTACTTC. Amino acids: CASSMQGFHEQYF.

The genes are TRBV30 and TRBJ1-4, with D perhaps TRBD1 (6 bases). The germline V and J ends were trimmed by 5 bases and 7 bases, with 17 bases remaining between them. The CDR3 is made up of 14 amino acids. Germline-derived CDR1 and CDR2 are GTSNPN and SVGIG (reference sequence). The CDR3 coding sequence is TGTGCCTGGGGGCCGGGACACCTAATTGAAAAACTGTTTTTT. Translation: CAWGPGHLIEKLFF.

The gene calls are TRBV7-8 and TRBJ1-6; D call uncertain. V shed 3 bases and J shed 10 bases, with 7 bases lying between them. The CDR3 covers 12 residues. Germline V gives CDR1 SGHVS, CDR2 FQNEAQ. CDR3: CASSFYSSPLHF. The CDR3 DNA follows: TGTGCCAGCAGCTTCTATTCCTCACCCCTCCACTTT.

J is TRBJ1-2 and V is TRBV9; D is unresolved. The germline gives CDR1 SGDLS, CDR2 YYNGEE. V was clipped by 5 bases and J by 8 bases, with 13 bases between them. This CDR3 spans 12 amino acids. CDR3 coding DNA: TGTGCCAGCAGTTCCTACGCTAGAGGCTACACCTTC. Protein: CASSSYARGYTF.

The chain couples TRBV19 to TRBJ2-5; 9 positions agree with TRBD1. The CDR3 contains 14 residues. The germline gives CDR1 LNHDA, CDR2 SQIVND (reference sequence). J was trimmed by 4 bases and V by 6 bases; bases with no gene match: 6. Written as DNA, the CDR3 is TGTGCCAGTAGCCTTGACAGGGGGGTAGAGACCCAGTACTTC. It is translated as CASSLDRGVETQYF.

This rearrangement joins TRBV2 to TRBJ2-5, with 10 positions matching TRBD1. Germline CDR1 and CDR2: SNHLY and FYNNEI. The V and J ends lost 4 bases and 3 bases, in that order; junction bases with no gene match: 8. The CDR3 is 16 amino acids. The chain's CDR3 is CASSVRTGTGEETQYF. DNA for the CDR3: TGTGCCAGCAGTGTAAGAACCGGGACAGGGGAAGAGACCCAGTACTTC. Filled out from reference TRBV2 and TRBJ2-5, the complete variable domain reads EPEVTQTPSHQVTQMGQEVILRCVPISNHLYFYWYRQILGQKVEFLVSFYNNEISEKSEIFDDQFSVERPDGSNFTLKIRSTKLEDSAMYFCASSVRTGTGEETQYFGPGTRLLVL.

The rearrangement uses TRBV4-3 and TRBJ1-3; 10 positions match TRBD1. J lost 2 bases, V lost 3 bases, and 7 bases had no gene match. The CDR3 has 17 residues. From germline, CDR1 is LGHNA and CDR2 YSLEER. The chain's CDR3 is CASSQGRQGATGNTIYF. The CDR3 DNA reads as TGCGCCAGCAGCCAGGGACGACAGGGGGCTACTGGAAACACCATATATTTT.

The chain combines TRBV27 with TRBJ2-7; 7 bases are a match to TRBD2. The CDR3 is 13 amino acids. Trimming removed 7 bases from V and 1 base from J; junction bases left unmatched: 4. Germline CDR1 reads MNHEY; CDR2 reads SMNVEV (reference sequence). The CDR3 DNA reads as TGTGCCAGCAAGGCGGGGGTATCCTACGAGCAGTACTTC. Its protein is CASKAGVSYEQYF.

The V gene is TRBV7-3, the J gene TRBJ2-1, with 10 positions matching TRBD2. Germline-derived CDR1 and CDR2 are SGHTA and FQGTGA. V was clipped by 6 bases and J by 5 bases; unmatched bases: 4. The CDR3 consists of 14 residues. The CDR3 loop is CASRSSGSNNEQFF. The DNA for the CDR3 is TGTGCCAGCAGATCTAGCGGGAGCAACAATGAGCAGTTCTTC.

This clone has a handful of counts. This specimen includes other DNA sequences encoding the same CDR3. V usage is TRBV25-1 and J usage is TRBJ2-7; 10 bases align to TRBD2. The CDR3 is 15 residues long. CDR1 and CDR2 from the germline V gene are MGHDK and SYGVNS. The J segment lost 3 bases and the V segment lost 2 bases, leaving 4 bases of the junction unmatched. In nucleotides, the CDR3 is TGTGCCAGCAGTGAACGGACTAGCGGTCTCTACGAGCAGTACTTC. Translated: CASSERTSGLYEQYF.